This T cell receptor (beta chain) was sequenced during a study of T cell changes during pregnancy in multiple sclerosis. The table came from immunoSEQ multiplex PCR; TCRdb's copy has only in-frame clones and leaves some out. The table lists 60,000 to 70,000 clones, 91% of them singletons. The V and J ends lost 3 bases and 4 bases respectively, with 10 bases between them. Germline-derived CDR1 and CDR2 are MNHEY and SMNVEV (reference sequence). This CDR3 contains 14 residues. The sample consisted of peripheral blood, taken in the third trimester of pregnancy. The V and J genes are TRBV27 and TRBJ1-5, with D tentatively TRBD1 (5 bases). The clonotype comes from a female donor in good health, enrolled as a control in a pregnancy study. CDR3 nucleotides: TGTGCCAGCAGTTTGCGGGACGGAAATCAGCCCCAGCATTTT. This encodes CASSLRDGNQPQHF.